The TCR beta chain described here comes from a study of PD-1 blockade in classical Hodgkin lymphoma. Study results and limitations: In newly diagnosed patients, baseline TCR diversity was reportedly below that of healthy donors.

The CDR3 sequence is 15 residues long. V lost 5 bases to trimming and J lost 0 bases; unmatched junction nucleotides: 7. Germline lookup yields CDR1 SEHNR and CDR2 FQNEAQ (reference sequence). Brentuximab vedotin exposure varied, and every patient relapsed after autologous stem cell transplantation. Note on this clone: As yet, its antigen is unknown.

The protocol was immunoSEQ multiplex PCR, while the TCRdb copy is restricted to in-frame clones and leaves out a portion. The data hold 50,000 or so clones, with approximately 90% observed a single time. The rearrangement uses TRBV7-9 and TRBJ2-7; TRBD1 matches 7 bases. This TCR was sampled from a human donor with classical Hodgkin lymphoma. This sample comprised peripheral blood mononuclear cells (PBMCs), obtained before the second cycle of nivolumab. CDR3 nucleotides: TGTGCCAGCAGCGAAGGGACAGCCCACTCCTACGAGCAGTACTTC. Translating it yields CASSEGTAHSYEQYF.